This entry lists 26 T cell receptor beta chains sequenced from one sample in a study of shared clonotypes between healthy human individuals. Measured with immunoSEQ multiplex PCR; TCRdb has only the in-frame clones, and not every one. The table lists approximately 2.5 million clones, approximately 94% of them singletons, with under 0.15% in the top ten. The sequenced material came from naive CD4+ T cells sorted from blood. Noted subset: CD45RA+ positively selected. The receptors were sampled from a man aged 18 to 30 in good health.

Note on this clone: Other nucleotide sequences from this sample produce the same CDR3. The DNA for the CDR3 is TGTGCCAGCTCACGGAACACTGAAGCTTTCTTT. Its protein product is CASSRNTEAFF. This rearrangement joins TRBV18 to TRBJ1-1; no reliable D call. Germline CDR1 KGHSH, CDR2 LQKENI. CDR3 size: 11 residues. V dropped 4 bases and J dropped 1 base, with 1 base sitting between them.

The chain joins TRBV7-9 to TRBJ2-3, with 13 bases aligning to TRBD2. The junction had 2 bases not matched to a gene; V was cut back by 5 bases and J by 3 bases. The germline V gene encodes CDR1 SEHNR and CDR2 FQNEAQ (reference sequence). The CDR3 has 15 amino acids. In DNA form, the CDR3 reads TGTGCCAGCAGCATGACTAGCGGGGGGACAGATACGCAGTATTTT. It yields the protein CASSMTSGGTDTQYF.

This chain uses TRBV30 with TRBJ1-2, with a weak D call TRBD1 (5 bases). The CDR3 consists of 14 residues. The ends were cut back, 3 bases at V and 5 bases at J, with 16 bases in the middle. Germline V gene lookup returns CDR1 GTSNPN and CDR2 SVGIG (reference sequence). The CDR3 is CAWRGGGGFYGYTF. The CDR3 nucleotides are TGTGCCTGGAGGGGGGGAGGCGGGTTTTATGGCTACACCTTC. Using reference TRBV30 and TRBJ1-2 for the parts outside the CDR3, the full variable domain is SQTIHQWPATLVQPVGSPLSLECTVEGTSNPNLYWYRQAAGRGLQLLFYSVGIGQISSEVPQNLSASRPQDRQFILSSKKLLLSDSGFYLCAWRGGGGFYGYTFGSGTRLTVV.

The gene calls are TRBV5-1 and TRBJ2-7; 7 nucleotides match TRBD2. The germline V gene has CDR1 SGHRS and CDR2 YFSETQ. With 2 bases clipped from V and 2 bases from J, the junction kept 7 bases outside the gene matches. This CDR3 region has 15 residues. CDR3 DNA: TGCGCCAGCAGCTTTGCAGCGGGGTCGACCTACGAGCAGTACTTC. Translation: CASSFAAGSTYEQYF.

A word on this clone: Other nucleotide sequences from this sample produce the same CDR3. The chain's CDR3 is CASSLSQSADTQYF. CDR3 DNA: TGCGCCAGCAGCCTGTCGCAGTCGGCAGATACGCAGTATTTT. The V call is TRBV5-1, the J call TRBJ2-3; no clear D gene. Trimming removed 4 bases from V and 4 bases from J, with 13 bases in between. The V gene's germline CDR1 is SGHRS and CDR2 YFSETQ. This CDR3 is 14 amino acids long.

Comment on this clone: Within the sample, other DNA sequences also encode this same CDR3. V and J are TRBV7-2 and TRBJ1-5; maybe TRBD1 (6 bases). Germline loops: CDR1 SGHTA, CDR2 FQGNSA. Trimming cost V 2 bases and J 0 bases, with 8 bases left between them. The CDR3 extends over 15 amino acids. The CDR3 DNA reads TGTGCCAGCAGCTTAACGGGGGCTAGCAATCAGCCCCAGCATTTT. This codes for CASSLTGASNQPQHF.

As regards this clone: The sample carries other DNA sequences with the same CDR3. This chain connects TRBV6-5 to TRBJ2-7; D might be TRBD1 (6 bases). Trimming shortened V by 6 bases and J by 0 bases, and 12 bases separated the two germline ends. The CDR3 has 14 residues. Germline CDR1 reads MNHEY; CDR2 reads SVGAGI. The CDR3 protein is CASSRQVSSYEQYF. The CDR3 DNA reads TGTGCCAGCAGCAGACAGGTTAGCTCCTACGAGCAGTACTTC.

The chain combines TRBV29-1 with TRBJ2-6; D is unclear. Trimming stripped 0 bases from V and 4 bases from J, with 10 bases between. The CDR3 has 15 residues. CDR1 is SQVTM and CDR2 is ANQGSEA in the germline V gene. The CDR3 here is CSVEDFLLGANVLTF. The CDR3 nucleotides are TGCAGCGTTGAAGATTTCCTCTTAGGGGCCAACGTCCTGACTTTC. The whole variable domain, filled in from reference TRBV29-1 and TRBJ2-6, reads SAVISQKPSRDICQRGTSLTIQCQVDSQVTMMFWYRQQPGQSLTLIATANQGSEATYESGFVIDKFPISRPNLTFSTLTVSNMSPEDSSIYLCSVEDFLLGANVLTFGAGSRLTVL.

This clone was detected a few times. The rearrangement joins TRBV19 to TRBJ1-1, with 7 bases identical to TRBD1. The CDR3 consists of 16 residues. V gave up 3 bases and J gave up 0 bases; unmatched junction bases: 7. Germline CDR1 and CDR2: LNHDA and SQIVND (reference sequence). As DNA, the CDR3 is TGTGCCAGTAGTATTTCACAGGGGAGGGTGAACACTGAAGCTTTCTTT. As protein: CASSISQGRVNTEAFF. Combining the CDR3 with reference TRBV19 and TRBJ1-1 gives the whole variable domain DGGITQSPKYLFRKEGQNVTLSCEQNLNHDAMYWYRQDPGQGLRLIYYSQIVNDFQKGDIAEGYSVSREKKESFPLTVTSAQKNPTAFYLCASSISQGRVNTEAFFGQGTRLTVV.

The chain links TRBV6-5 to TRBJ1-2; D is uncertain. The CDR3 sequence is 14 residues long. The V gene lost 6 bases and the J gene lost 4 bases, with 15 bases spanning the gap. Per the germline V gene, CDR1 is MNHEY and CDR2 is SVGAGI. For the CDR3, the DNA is TGTGCCAGCAGACCCCCGGGCGGGGTCTATGGCTACACCTTC. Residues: CASRPPGGVYGYTF.

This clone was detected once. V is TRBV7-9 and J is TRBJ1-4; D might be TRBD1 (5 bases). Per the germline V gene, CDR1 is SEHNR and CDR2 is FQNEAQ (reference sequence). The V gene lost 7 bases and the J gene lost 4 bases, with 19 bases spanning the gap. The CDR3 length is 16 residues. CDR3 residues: CASIKRAGTGNEKLFF. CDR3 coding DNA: TGTGCCAGCATCAAAAGGGCCGGGACGGGTAATGAAAAACTGTTTTTT.

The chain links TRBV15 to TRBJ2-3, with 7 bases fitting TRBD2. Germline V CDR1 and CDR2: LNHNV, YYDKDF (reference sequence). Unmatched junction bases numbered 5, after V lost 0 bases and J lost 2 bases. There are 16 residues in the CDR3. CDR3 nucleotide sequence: TGTGCCACCAGCAGAGATGCTCGGGGGGACACAGATACGCAGTATTTT. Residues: CATSRDARGDTDTQYF.

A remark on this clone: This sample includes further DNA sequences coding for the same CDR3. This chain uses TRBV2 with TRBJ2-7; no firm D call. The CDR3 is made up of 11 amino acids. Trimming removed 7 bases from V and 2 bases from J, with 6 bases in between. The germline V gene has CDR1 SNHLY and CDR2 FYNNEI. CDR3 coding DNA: TGTGCCAGCATTCAGGCCTACGAGCAGTACTTC. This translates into CASIQAYEQYF.

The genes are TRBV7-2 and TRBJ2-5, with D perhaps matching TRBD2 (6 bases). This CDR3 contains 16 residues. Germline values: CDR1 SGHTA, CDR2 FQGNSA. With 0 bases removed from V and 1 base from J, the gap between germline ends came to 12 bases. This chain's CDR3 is CASSLALGGPQETQYF. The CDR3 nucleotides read TGTGCCAGCAGCTTAGCCCTAGGAGGGCCCCAAGAGACCCAGTACTTC. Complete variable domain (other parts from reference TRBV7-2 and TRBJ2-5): GAGVSQSPSNKVTEKGKDVELRCDPISGHTALYWYRQSLGQGLEFLIYFQGNSAPDKSGLPSDRFSAERTGGSVSTLTIQRTQQEDSAVYLCASSLALGGPQETQYFGPGTRLLVL.

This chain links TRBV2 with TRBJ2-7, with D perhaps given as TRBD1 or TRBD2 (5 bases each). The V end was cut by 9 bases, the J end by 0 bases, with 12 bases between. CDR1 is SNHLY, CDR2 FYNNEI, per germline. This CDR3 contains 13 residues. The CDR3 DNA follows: TGTGCCAGTTGCCGGGACGTCTCCTACGAGCAGTACTTC. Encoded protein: CASCRDVSYEQYF.

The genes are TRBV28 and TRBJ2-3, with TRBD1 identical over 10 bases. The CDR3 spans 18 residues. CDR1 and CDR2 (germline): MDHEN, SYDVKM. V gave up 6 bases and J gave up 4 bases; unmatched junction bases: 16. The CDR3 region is CASSSLPTGGNMADTQYF. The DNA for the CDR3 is TGTGCCAGCAGCTCTCTCCCGACAGGGGGCAACATGGCAGATACGCAGTATTTT.

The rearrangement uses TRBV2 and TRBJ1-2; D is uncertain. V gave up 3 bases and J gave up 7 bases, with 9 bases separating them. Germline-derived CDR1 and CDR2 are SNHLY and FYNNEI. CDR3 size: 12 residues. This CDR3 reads CASSEWEFGYTF. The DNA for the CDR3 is TGTGCCAGCAGTGAGTGGGAGTTTGGCTACACCTTC.

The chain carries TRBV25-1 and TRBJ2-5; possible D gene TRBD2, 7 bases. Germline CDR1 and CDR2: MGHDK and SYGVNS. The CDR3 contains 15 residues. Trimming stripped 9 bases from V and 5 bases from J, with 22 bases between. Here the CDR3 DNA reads TGTGCCAGTCTAGACTCGGGGGGCGCGGGGGAGACCCAGTACTTC. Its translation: CASLDSGGAGETQYF.

The CDR3 DNA is TGTGCCAGCAGTGCGACAGATCCCCCCTCCTACGAGCAGTACTTC. Translated: CASSATDPPSYEQYF. The chain is built from TRBV25-1 and TRBJ2-7; possibly TRBD1 for D (5 bases). V was cut by 4 bases and J by 0 bases, with 13 bases left in between. The V gene's germline CDR1 is MGHDK and CDR2 SYGVNS. The CDR3 loop spans 15 amino acids.

The CDR3 coding sequence is TGTGCCAGCAGTCCCCCGGCTCCCGGGAACACTGAAGCTTTCTTT. This sequence encodes CASSPPAPGNTEAFF. The chain recombines TRBV6-5 with TRBJ1-1; D ambiguous. The CDR3 sequence is 15 residues long. V lost 5 bases, J lost 1 base, and 14 bases lay in between. Germline V gives CDR1 MNHEY, CDR2 SVGAGI.

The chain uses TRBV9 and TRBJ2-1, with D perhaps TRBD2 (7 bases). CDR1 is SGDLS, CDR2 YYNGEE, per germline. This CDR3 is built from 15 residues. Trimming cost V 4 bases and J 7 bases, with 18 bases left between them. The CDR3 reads CASSTMGGPRNEQFF. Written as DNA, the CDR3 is TGTGCCAGCAGCACTATGGGGGGGCCAAGGAATGAGCAGTTCTTC.

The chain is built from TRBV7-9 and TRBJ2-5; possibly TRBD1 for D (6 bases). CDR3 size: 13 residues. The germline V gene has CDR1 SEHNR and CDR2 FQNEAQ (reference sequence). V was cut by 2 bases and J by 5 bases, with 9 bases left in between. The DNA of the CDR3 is TGTGCCAGCAGCTTACAACAGGGTGAGACCCAGTACTTC. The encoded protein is CASSLQQGETQYF. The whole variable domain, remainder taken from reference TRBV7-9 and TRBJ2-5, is DTGVSQNPRHKITKRGQNVTFRCDPISEHNRLYWYRQTLGQGPEFLTYFQNEAQLEKSRLLSDRFSAERPKGSFSTLEIQRTEQGDSAMYLCASSLQQGETQYFGPGTRLLVL.

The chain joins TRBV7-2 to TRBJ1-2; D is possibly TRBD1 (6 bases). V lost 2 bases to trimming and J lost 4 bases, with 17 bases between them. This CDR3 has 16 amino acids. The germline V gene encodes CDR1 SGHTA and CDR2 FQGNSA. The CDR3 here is CASSLLGGNVRYGYTF. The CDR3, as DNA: TGTGCCAGCAGCTTACTAGGGGGGAACGTTCGCTATGGCTACACCTTC.

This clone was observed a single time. The DNA of the CDR3 is TGTGCCAGCAGGCGGGACAGAGAGCAGTACTTC. Translated, it gives CASRRDREQYF. The V call is TRBV6-5, the J call TRBJ2-7, with D maybe TRBD1 (7 bases). This CDR3 has 11 amino acids. The V end was cut by 6 bases, the J end by 7 bases, with 10 bases between. CDR1 and CDR2 (germline): MNHEY, SVGAGI.

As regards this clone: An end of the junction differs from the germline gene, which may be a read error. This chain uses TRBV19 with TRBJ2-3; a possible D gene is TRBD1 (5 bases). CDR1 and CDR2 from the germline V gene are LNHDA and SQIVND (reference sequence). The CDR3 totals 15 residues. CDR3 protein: CASRPLGGATDTQYF. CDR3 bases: TGCGCCAGTAGGCCCCTCGGTGGGGCCACAGATACGCAGTATTTT.

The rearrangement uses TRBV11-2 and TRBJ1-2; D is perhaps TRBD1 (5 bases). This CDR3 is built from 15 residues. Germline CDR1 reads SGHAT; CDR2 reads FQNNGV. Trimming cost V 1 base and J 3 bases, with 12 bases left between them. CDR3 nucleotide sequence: TGTGCCAGCAGCTTAGGTGCAGGGAGTGACTATGGCTACACCTTC. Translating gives CASSLGAGSDYGYTF.